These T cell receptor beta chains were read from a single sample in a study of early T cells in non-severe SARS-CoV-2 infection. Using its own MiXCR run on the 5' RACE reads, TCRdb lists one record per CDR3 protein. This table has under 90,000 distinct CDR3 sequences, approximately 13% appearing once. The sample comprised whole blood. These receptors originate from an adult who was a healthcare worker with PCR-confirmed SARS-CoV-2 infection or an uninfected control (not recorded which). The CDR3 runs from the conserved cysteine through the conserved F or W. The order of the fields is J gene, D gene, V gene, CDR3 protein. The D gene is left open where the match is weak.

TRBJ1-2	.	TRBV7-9	CASTGGKAGYTF
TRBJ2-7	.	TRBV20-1	CSARPSGYEQYF
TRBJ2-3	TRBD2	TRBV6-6	CASSYSSTSGGPTDTQYF
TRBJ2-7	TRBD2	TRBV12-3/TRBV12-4	CASSTIAGGRSEQYF
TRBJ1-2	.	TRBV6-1	CASSEGWTLYGYTF
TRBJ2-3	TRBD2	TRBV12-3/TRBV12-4	CASRSSGRRTDTQYF
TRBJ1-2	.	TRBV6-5	CASSYSQGYGYTF
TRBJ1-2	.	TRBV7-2	CASSFLQGDYGYTF
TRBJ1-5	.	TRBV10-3	CAISDSNSNQPQHF
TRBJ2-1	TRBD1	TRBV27	CASSFPGQRISYNEQFF
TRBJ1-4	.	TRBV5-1	CASSLERATNEKLFF
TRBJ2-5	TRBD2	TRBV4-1	CASSQDFLPSGLKETQYF
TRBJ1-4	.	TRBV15	CATSTKLTQTNVKLFF
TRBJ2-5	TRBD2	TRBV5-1	CASSWGLAGEETQYF
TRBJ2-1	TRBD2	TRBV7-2	CASSYKGGLAGVPTGIEQFF
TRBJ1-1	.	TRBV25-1	CASSRWDMNTEAFF
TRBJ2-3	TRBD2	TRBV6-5	CASRTSGGGDTQYF
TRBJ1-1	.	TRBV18	CASSPSGLMNTEAFF
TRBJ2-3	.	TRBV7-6	CASSPRDWYTDTQYF
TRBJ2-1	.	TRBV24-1	CATSDIRGPYNEQFF
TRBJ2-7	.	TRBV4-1	CASSLWAGYEQYF
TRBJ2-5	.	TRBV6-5	CASSLTPPGDSETQYF